This T cell receptor beta chain was identified in a study of shared clonotypes between healthy human individuals. General study points: Non-shared clonotypes displayed generation probabilities falling below those of clonotypes present in all four donors.

The test was conducted at deep level. Sequencing was performed with immunoSEQ multiplex PCR; in TCRdb, only in-frame clones are kept and a portion is missing. In the table there are some 1.5 million clones, 96% of which are singletons. About this clone itself: The antigen is undetermined.

The V gene lost 2 bases and the J gene lost 15 bases, with 17 bases spanning the gap. Germline loops: CDR1 SGHAT, CDR2 FQNNGV. The CDR3 extends over 13 amino acids. This TCR was sampled from a man under 40 in good health. Sequencing was done on a sample of naive CD4+ T cells sorted from blood. Subset defined: CD45RA+ positively selected. The chain joins TRBV11-2 to TRBJ2-4, with D possibly called TRBD1 or TRBD2 (6 bases each). The CDR3 region is CASSLSRGDTWYF. The CDR3 nucleotides are TGTGCCAGCAGCTTAAGTAGGGGGGACACGTGGTACTTC.